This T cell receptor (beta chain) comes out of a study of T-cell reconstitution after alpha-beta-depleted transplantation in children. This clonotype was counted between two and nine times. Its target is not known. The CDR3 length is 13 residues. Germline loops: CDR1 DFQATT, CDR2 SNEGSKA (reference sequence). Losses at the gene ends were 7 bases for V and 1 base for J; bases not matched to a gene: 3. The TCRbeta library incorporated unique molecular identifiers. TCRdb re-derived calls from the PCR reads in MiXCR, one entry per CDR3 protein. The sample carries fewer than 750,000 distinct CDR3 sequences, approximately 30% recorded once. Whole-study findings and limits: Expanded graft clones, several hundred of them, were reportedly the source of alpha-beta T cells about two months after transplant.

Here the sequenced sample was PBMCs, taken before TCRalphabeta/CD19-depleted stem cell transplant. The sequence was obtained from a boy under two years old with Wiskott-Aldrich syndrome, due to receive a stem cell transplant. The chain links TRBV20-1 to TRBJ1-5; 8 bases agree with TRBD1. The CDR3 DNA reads TGCAGTGTCGGACAGGGAAGCAATCAGCCCCAGCATTTT. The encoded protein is CSVGQGSNQPQHF.